This entry is about one TCR beta chain. Germline assignment: CDR1 MDHEN and CDR2 SYDVKM. V lost 5 bases and J 1 base, leaving 11 bases between the germline ends. The CDR3 has 14 amino acids. This specimen comes from a study of blood T cell repertoires in COVID-19. This table comes from immunoSEQ multiplex PCR, and its TCRdb copy is limited to in-frame clones, with some not included. The table records a few hundred thousand clones, around nine tenths of them present only once. The rearrangement uses TRBV28 and TRBJ2-5, with a possible D match to TRBD2 (5 bases). The sample was PBMCs or T cells enriched from blood (not recorded which). This receptor was identified in a woman between 40 and 55 years old who had recovered from COVID-19. Here the CDR3 reads CASSPRTLQETQYF. In nucleotides, the CDR3 is TGTGCCAGCAGTCCCAGGACTCTCCAAGAGACCCAGTACTTC.